The clone carrying this T cell receptor (beta chain) was recorded a few times. The antigen remains undetermined. This record comes from a study of early T cells in non-severe SARS-CoV-2 infection. Study as a whole: Sequencing input comprised bulk RNA from unsorted whole blood; chain pairing was not available. Study-wide points: The VDJdb matching leaned toward anti-spike CD8 responses and overlooked private and CD4 specificities.

Individual cDNA molecules each received unique molecular identifiers attached to them. TCRdb reprocessed the 5' RACE reads with MiXCR, giving one entry per CDR3 protein. Among about 98,000 distinct CDR3 sequences listed, about 10% were seen once. CDR3 size: 15 residues. CDR1 LNHDA and CDR2 SQIVND come from the germline V gene (reference sequence). The V end was cut by 3 bases, the J end by 0 bases, with 8 bases between. The clonotype originates from an adult who was a healthcare worker with PCR-confirmed SARS-CoV-2 infection or an uninfected control (not recorded which). Sequenced sample: whole blood. The V call is TRBV19, the J call TRBJ1-4; D ambiguous. In DNA form, the CDR3 reads TGTGCCAGTAGTATGAGGCCTGCAACTAATGAAAAACTGTTTTTT. It is translated as CASSMRPATNEKLFF.